The clone carrying this T cell receptor (beta chain) has ten or more counts. This specimen comes from a study of T-cell reconstitution after alpha-beta-depleted transplantation in children. With 5 bases removed from V and 9 bases from J, the gap between germline ends came to 11 bases. The CDR3 extends over 12 amino acids. During its preparation, the TCRbeta library received unique molecular identifiers. In TCRdb, the PCR reads were re-called with MiXCR into one record per CDR3 protein. The data show approximately 430,000 distinct CDR3 sequences, 16% seen once. This chain joins TRBV12-3 or TRBV12-4 and TRBJ1-5; a possible D gene is TRBD1 (6 bases). The TCR sequence derives from a boy under two years old who had a stem cell transplant for Wiskott-Aldrich syndrome, so the T cells may come from the graft donor. The sequencing here drew on PBMCs, mostly from graft donor cells, taken 360 days after TCRalphabeta/CD19-depleted stem cell transplant. CDR3 coding DNA: TGTGCCAGCAGTCTACAGGGAAGGCCCCAGCATTTT. This translates into CASSLQGRPQHF.